A selection of T cell receptor beta chains follows, all from one sample in a study of shared clonotypes between healthy human individuals. Only in-frame clones appear in the TCRdb table, and some are missing; sequencing was by immunoSEQ multiplex PCR. The sample includes a few million clones, more than 90% of them seen just once. The sequenced sample consisted of naive CD4+ T cells sorted from blood. Receptor source: a man between 18 and 29 years old in good health. Both conserved end residues are part of each CDR3. The D gene is left open where the match is weak. Rows may omit the clone size; those that give it use once, few, many or a size class.

J gene,clone size,V gene,D gene,CDR3 protein,CDR3 DNA
TRBJ2-7,NA,TRBV27,NA,CASSLKGSYEQYF,TGTGCCAGCAGTTTAAAGGGCAGCTACGAGCAGTACTTC
TRBJ1-1,NA,TRBV6-5,TRBD1,CASSRGTGSTEAFF,TGTGCCAGCAGCCGCGGGACAGGGAGCACTGAAGCTTTCTTT
TRBJ2-7,NA,TRBV2,TRBD1,CASSERTGAFYEQYF,TGTGCCAGCAGTGAGCGGACAGGGGCATTCTACGAGCAGTACTTC
TRBJ2-3,NA,TRBV9,NA,CASSVGQSDTDTQYF,TGTGCCAGCAGCGTCGGACAGTCGGACACAGATACGCAGTATTTT
TRBJ2-3,NA,TRBV5-1,NA,CASSSAGQFMGTDTQYF,TGCGCCAGCAGCTCGGCGGGACAGTTTATGGGCACAGATACGCAGTATTTT
TRBJ2-5,NA,TRBV28,NA,CASSYSGEETQYF,TGTGCCAGCAGCTACTCAGGGGAAGAGACCCAGTACTTC
TRBJ2-3,NA,TRBV4-1,NA,CASSQDERSGGTDTQYF,TGCGCCAGCAGCCAAGATGAGCGGTCAGGGGGCACAGATACGCAGTATTTT
TRBJ2-5,NA,TRBV6-1,TRBD2,CASSGRLAGTHETQYF,TGTGCCAGCAGTGGTCGACTAGCGGGAACGCATGAGACCCAGTACTTC
TRBJ2-3,NA,TRBV27,NA,CASSRQDTQYF,TGTGCCAGCAGTAGGCAGGATACGCAGTATTTT
TRBJ2-6,NA,TRBV2,NA,CASSALRSGANVLTF,TGTGCCAGCAGTGCTTTACGCTCTGGGGCCAACGTCCTGACTTTC
TRBJ2-2,NA,TRBV10-1,NA,CANSTTRNTGELFF,TGCGCCAATTCCACCACACGAAACACCGGGGAGCTGTTTTTT
TRBJ1-2,NA,TRBV7-3,NA,CASSQGGGFGYTF,TGTGCCAGCAGCCAAGGTGGAGGGTTCGGCTACACCTTC
TRBJ1-2,NA,TRBV7-6,TRBD1,CASSPLGQGKDGYTF,TGTGCCAGCAGCCCGCTCGGACAGGGGAAAGATGGCTACACCTTC
TRBJ1-1,once,TRBV6-5,NA,CASSSQPAGVFAEAFF,TGTGCCAGCAGTTCCCAACCTGCAGGGGTCTTTGCTGAAGCTTTCTTT
TRBJ2-3,NA,TRBV7-2,TRBD1,CASSLDQGGTDTQYF,TGTGCCAGCAGCTTAGATCAGGGGGGCACAGATACGCAGTATTTT
TRBJ2-7,NA,TRBV7-2,NA,CASSPGGAINEQYF,TGTGCCAGCAGCCCCGGCGGGGCTATCAACGAGCAGTACTTC
TRBJ2-7,NA,TRBV4-3,NA,CASSQDLPGASSYEQYF,TGCGCCAGCAGCCAAGATTTACCCGGGGCGAGCTCCTACGAGCAGTACTTC
TRBJ2-5,NA,TRBV27,NA,CASSLAGRETQYF,TGTGCCAGCAGTTTAGCCGGGAGAGAGACCCAGTACTTC
TRBJ1-5,NA,TRBV6-6,NA,CASVRFWGDQPQHF,TGTGCCAGCGTCCGGTTCTGGGGGGATCAGCCCCAGCATTTT
TRBJ2-7,NA,TRBV9,NA,CASSVDGGSYEQYF,TGTGCCAGCAGCGTAGACGGCGGTTCCTACGAGCAGTACTTC
TRBJ2-5,once,TRBV6-1,NA,CASSWGTLWETQYF,TGTGCCAGCAGTTGGGGGACCCTTTGGGAGACCCAGTACTTC
TRBJ1-1,NA,TRBV29-1,NA,CSVVQGIKAFF,TGCAGCGTTGTCCAGGGTATCAAGGCTTTCTTT
TRBJ1-1,few,TRBV9,TRBD1,CASSGTGTGVGTEAFF,TGTGCCAGCAGCGGAACCGGGACAGGGGTGGGCACTGAAGCTTTCTTT
TRBJ1-1,NA,TRBV6-5,NA,CASTRAGGTEAFF,TGTGCCAGCACCCGAGCGGGGGGCACTGAAGCTTTCTTT
TRBJ2-7,NA,TRBV5-1,TRBD2,CASSLETSGSYEQYF,TGCGCCAGCAGCTTGGAAACTAGCGGTTCCTACGAGCAGTACTTC
TRBJ2-5,NA,TRBV4-1,NA,CASSLPLGGQETQYF,TGCGCCAGCAGCCTGCCCTTAGGGGGACAAGAGACCCAGTACTTC
TRBJ2-1,NA,TRBV7-3,NA,CASSLNNEQFF,TGTGCCAGCAGCTTAAACAATGAGCAGTTCTTC